The next 20 T cell receptor beta chains were all read from a single sample in a study of shared T cell receptors in the human thymus. TCRdb's copy holds only in-frame clones and misses some; the assay was immunoSEQ multiplex PCR. Among hundreds of thousands of clones, 70% to 90% were seen once, and the ten largest hold 0.0094%. Another study also made use of these data, one on human thymus T cells.

The source material was thymocytes. Receptors originate from a boy under three years old with a congenital heart defect.

The CDR3 loop is CASINAPTGGPTEAFF. The CDR3 DNA reads TGTGCCAGCATAAATGCCCCGACAGGGGGCCCAACTGAAGCTTTCTTT. The rearrangement links TRBV25-1 to TRBJ1-1; TRBD1 matches 10 bases. After removal of 7 bases from V and 5 bases from J, the junction contained 13 bases not matched to a gene. CDR1 is MGHDK, CDR2 SYGVNS, per germline. CDR3 length: 16 residues.

The chain is built from TRBV23-1 and TRBJ2-1; TRBD1 matches at 7 bases. TRBV23-1 is placed among ORFs of uncertain function. The CDR3 is 20 amino acids. V dropped 1 base and J dropped 3; count of bases not matched to a gene: 18. CDR3 nucleotides: TGCGCCAGCAGTCAATTTTGGACAGGAATGGACCTTGCCTTCTACAATGAGCAGTTCTTC. Translating gives CASSQFWTGMDLAFYNEQFF.

The V call is TRBV14, the J call TRBJ1-6; 8 bases fit TRBD1. Germline V gene lookup returns CDR1 SGHDN and CDR2 FVKESK. This CDR3 spans 17 amino acids. The junction had 7 bases not matched to a gene; V was cut back by 1 base and J by 5 bases. The CDR3 nucleotides read TGTGCCAGCAGCCAAGTTGGACAGGGCTTTCATAATTCACCCCTCCACTTT. Translation gives CASSQVGQGFHNSPLHF. The full variable domain, rest sourced from reference TRBV14 and TRBJ1-6, is EAGVTQFPSHSVIEKGQTVTLRCDPISGHDNLYWYRRVMGKEIKFLLHFVKESKQDESGMPNNRFLAERTGGTYSTLKVQPAELEDSGVYFCASSQVGQGFHNSPLHFGNGTRLTVT.

The chain uses TRBV4-3 and TRBJ2-7; maybe TRBD2 (5 bases). V was trimmed by 0 bases and J by 6 bases, leaving 15 bases between them. The CDR3 has 15 amino acids. The V gene's germline CDR1 is LGHNA and CDR2 YSLEER. For the CDR3, the DNA is TGCGCCAGCAGCCAAGAATATCCCCCTGAGGGCGAGCAGTACTTC. Translation gives CASSQEYPPEGEQYF.

V usage is TRBV7-4 and J usage is TRBJ2-5; TRBD2 aligns across 11 bases. With 6 bases clipped from V and 3 bases from J, the junction kept 9 bases outside the gene matches. Germline lookup yields CDR1 SGHVT and CDR2 SQSDAQ. This CDR3 is built from 16 residues. The chain's CDR3 is CASSPIAGGPEETQYF. CDR3 bases: TGTGCCAGCAGTCCAATAGCGGGAGGGCCAGAAGAGACCCAGTACTTC.

The CDR3 loop is CASSLAPVAGNEQFF. The CDR3 nucleotides read TGCGCCAGCAGCCTGGCCCCAGTAGCGGGGAATGAGCAGTTCTTC. The chain is built from TRBV5-1 and TRBJ2-1, with 8 bases fitting TRBD2. Germline V CDR1 and CDR2: SGHRS, YFSETQ. CDR3 length: 15 amino acids. V lost 4 bases, J lost 7 bases, and 10 bases stayed unmatched.

The chain carries TRBV19 and TRBJ1-6; weak D call: TRBD1 (5 bases). V lost 4 bases, J lost 7 bases, and 14 bases lay in between. Germline V gene lookup returns CDR1 LNHDA and CDR2 SQIVND (reference sequence). This CDR3 has 15 residues. In DNA, the CDR3 is TGTGCCAGTAGTAGGCGGGACGTACTAAATTCACCCCTCCACTTT. Amino acid sequence: CASSRRDVLNSPLHF.

The gene calls are TRBV4-1 and TRBJ2-1, with D possibly matching TRBD2 (5 bases). The CDR3 runs 16 residues. Germline V gene sequence: CDR1 MGHRA, CDR2 YSYEKL. The V and J ends lost 2 bases and 1 base respectively, with 12 bases between them. Here the CDR3 DNA reads TGCGCCAGCAGCCAACCTCTGGACTTTTCCTACAATGAGCAGTTCTTC. Translating it yields CASSQPLDFSYNEQFF.

In its sample, this clone was seen once. This chain uses TRBV7-9 with TRBJ2-7; 7 bases are shared with TRBD1. Germline CDR1 and CDR2: SEHNR and FQNEAQ (reference sequence). The CDR3 contains 17 residues. V shed 2 bases and J 0 bases; nucleotides not matched to a gene: 10. For the CDR3, the DNA is TGTGCCAGCAGCTTAAATAAGGGACAGTTAAGCTCCTACGAGCAGTACTTC. Its translation: CASSLNKGQLSSYEQYF. The entire variable domain, with the rest obtained from reference TRBV7-9 and TRBJ2-7, is as follows: DTGVSQNPRHKITKRGQNVTFRCDPISEHNRLYWYRQTLGQGPEFLTYFQNEAQLEKSRLLSDRFSAERPKGSFSTLEIQRTEQGDSAMYLCASSLNKGQLSSYEQYFGPGTRLTVT.

The CDR3 coding sequence is TGTGCCAGGAGACCGGACAGGGAATGGGACCAAGAGACCCAGTACTTC. Its translation is CARRPDREWDQETQYF. This chain links TRBV2 with TRBJ2-5; 8 bases line up with TRBD1. The V gene's germline CDR1 is SNHLY and CDR2 FYNNEI. V lost 9 bases to trimming and J lost 0 bases; unmatched junction nucleotides: 12. CDR3 length equals 16 residues.

The rearrangement joins TRBV14 to TRBJ2-7; TRBD2 aligns across 8 bases. The germline V gene has CDR1 SGHDN and CDR2 FVKESK. The CDR3 length is 15 residues. The ends lost 2 bases at V and 2 bases at J; junction bases unmatched: 5. The CDR3 reads CASSQKREPPYEQYF. CDR3 DNA: TGTGCCAGCAGCCAAAAGCGGGAGCCACCCTACGAGCAGTACTTC.

The rearrangement joins TRBV2 to TRBJ2-5, with 9 bases aligning to TRBD2. CDR3 length: 18 residues. In germline, CDR1 is SNHLY, CDR2 FYNNEI. J lost 3 bases, V lost 7 bases, and 18 bases had no gene match. CDR3 DNA sequence: TGTGCCAGCACCTTAGGACTAGCGCGCCCTGGGCCGAAAGAGACCCAGTACTTC. Its protein is CASTLGLARPGPKETQYF.

CDR3: CASKDRGVEYSNQPQHF. The CDR3 DNA is TGTGCCAGTAAGGACAGGGGAGTTGAATATAGCAATCAGCCCCAGCATTTT. V gene TRBV19 combines with J gene TRBJ1-5, with 9 bases identical to TRBD1. Germline CDR1 is LNHDA and CDR2 is SQIVND (reference sequence). The CDR3 is 17 amino acids. The junction had 10 bases not matched to a gene; V was cut back by 7 bases and J by 0 bases.

This rearrangement joins TRBV9 to TRBJ2-1; D is possibly TRBD2 (6 bases). The germline gives CDR1 SGDLS, CDR2 YYNGEE. The CDR3 totals 15 residues. Between the trimmed V and J ends, which lost 2 bases and 3 bases, there was a span of 12 bases. CDR3 protein: CASSVSGTYYNEQFF. CDR3 coding DNA: TGTGCCAGCAGCGTTAGCGGAACTTACTACAATGAGCAGTTCTTC.

A single count supports this clone. The V call is TRBV11-3, the J call TRBJ1-1; TRBD1 is a possible D gene (5 bases). The germline gives CDR1 SGHNT, CDR2 YENEEA. This CDR3 has 14 residues. Between the trimmed V and J ends, which lost 4 bases and 1 base, there was a span of 10 bases. The DNA for the CDR3 is TGTGCCAGCAGCTCTCAGGGCTCGAACACTGAAGCTTTCTTT. Translation: CASSSQGSNTEAFF.

The rearrangement joins TRBV2 to TRBJ2-7, with 7 bases lining up with TRBD2. Trimming took 2 bases from V and 4 from J; bases not matched to a gene: 11. This CDR3 region has 16 residues. In germline, CDR1 is SNHLY, CDR2 FYNNEI. The DNA for the CDR3 is TGTGCCAGCAGTGAATTTATCAGCGGGATTAGGTACGAGCAGTACTTC. Amino acids: CASSEFISGIRYEQYF.

The chain couples TRBV13 to TRBJ1-4; D is unclear. This CDR3 comprises 15 residues. Germline assignment: CDR1 PRHDT and CDR2 FYEKMQ (reference sequence). Trimming removed 3 bases from V and 5 bases from J, with 13 bases in between. The CDR3 sequence is CASSFRERGNEKLFF. CDR3 sequence (DNA): TGTGCCAGCAGCTTCCGTGAGCGGGGAAATGAAAAACTGTTTTTT. Supplemented by reference TRBV13 and TRBJ1-4, the full variable domain reads AAGVIQSPRHLIKEKRETATLKCYPIPRHDTVYWYQQGPGQDPQFLISFYEKMQSDKGSIPDRFSAQQFSDYHSELNMSSLELGDSALYFCASSFRERGNEKLFFGSGTQLSVL.

This clone was detected a few times. The chain recombines TRBV5-6 with TRBJ2-7, with a weak D call TRBD2 (5 bases). Germline-derived CDR1 and CDR2 are SGHDT and YYEEEE. V gave up 1 base and J gave up 0 bases, with 14 bases separating them. The CDR3 totals 16 residues. The CDR3 nucleotides are TGTGCCAGCAGCTTGATAGGGAGACCCGGCTCCTACGAGCAGTACTTC. Translating it yields CASSLIGRPGSYEQYF. Drawing the rest from reference TRBV5-6 and TRBJ2-7, the complete variable domain is DAGVTQSPTHLIKTRGQQVTLRCSPKSGHDTVSWYQQALGQGPQFIFQYYEEEERQRGNFPDRFSGHQFPNYSSELNVNALLLGDSALYLCASSLIGRPGSYEQYFGPGTRLTVT.

V is TRBV25-1 and J is TRBJ2-1; TRBD1 matches at 12 bases. J was trimmed by 6 bases and V by 2 bases; bases with no gene match: 11. CDR1 is MGHDK and CDR2 is SYGVNS in the germline V gene. This CDR3 has 18 amino acids. The CDR3 bases are TGTGCCAGCAGTGAAGGGCGACGTGGGACAGGGGGCTTCAATGAGCAGTTCTTC. Amino acids: CASSEGRRGTGGFNEQFF.

The rearrangement joins TRBV18 to TRBJ2-7, with TRBD1 as a possible D gene (6 bases). This CDR3 spans 14 amino acids. Germline lookup yields CDR1 KGHSH and CDR2 LQKENI. Trimming stripped 6 bases from V and 1 base from J, with 13 bases between. The CDR3 is CASSFQGPSYEQYF. DNA of the CDR3: TGTGCCAGCTCGTTTCAGGGGCCTTCCTACGAGCAGTACTTC. Looking up the rest from reference TRBV18 and TRBJ2-7 gives the full variable domain: NAGVMQNPRHLVRRRGQEARLRCSPMKGHSHVYWYRQLPEEGLKFMVYLQKENIIDESGMPKERFSAEFPKEGPSILRIQQVVRGDSAAYFCASSFQGPSYEQYFGPGTRLTVT.